Shown below are 13 T cell receptor beta chains from a single sample sequenced in a study of blood T cell repertoires in COVID-19. Generated by immunoSEQ multiplex PCR, the TCRdb table keeps only in-frame clones and is missing some. The sample includes about 280,000 clones, around 84% of them seen just once. The sequenced sample consisted of PBMCs or T cells enriched from blood (not recorded which). Receptors originate from a man in his forties who had been exposed to COVID-19.

The rearrangement joins TRBV6-5 to TRBJ2-7; no clear D. Germline V gene lookup returns CDR1 MNHEY and CDR2 SVGAGI. This CDR3 is 16 amino acids long. Trimming stripped 0 bases from V and 2 bases from J, with 14 bases between. CDR3 in amino acids: CASSYSILKTTYEQYF. CDR3 DNA: TGTGCCAGCAGTTACTCGATACTCAAGACAACCTACGAGCAGTACTTC.

This chain links TRBV2 with TRBJ1-1; no definite D call. Germline V lookup: CDR1 SNHLY, CDR2 FYNNEI. The CDR3 has 13 residues. V was clipped by 4 bases and J by 2 bases, with 8 bases between them. The DNA of the CDR3 is TGTGCCAGCAGTGTCCTCTCTAACACTGAAGCTTTCTTT. Its protein product is CASSVLSNTEAFF.

The rearrangement joins TRBV4-1 to TRBJ2-7; the match to TRBD1 covers 12 bases. The CDR3 spans 15 residues. Per the germline V gene, CDR1 is MGHRA and CDR2 is YSYEKL. The junction had 10 bases not matched to a gene; V was cut back by 10 bases and J by 3 bases. Here the CDR3 DNA reads TGCGCCACAGCTCCGGGACAGGGGGCGTTCTACGAGCAGTACTTC. Translation: CATAPGQGAFYEQYF.

The chain has TRBV30 and TRBJ1-1, with D tentatively TRBD1 (6 bases). CDR3 size: 11 residues. Per germline, CDR1 GTSNPN and CDR2 SVGIG (reference sequence). With 5 bases removed from V and 7 bases from J, the gap between germline ends came to 11 bases. CDR3 sequence: CAWDTGLEAFF. The DNA of the CDR3 is TGTGCCTGGGATACAGGGCTTGAAGCTTTCTTT.

This clone was counted a few times. This chain connects TRBV19 to TRBJ1-4; 7 bases are a match to TRBD1. Germline V gives CDR1 LNHDA, CDR2 SQIVND (reference sequence). Trimming took 2 bases from V and 6 from J; bases not matched to a gene: 9. CDR3 length: 16 amino acids. CDR3 in amino acids: CASSIPGQLYDEKLFF. In DNA form, the CDR3 reads TGTGCCAGTAGTATACCGGGACAGTTGTATGATGAAAAACTGTTTTTT.

The chain employs TRBV2 and TRBJ2-3; 9 nucleotides agree with TRBD1. CDR1 is SNHLY and CDR2 is FYNNEI in the germline V gene. This CDR3 is built from 16 residues. After removal of 9 bases from V and 3 bases from J, the junction contained 13 bases not matched to a gene. CDR3 nucleotides: TGTGCCAGTAGTCGTCAACCGGGACAGGGTACAGATACGCAGTATTTT. This translates into CASSRQPGQGTDTQYF.

The table lists this clone with a few counts. A junction end diverges from the germline sequence, so it may reflect a read error. The chain uses TRBV7-2 and TRBJ2-1, with 11 positions matching TRBD2. There are 14 residues in the CDR3. The germline V gene has CDR1 SGHTA and CDR2 FQGNSA. The CDR3 DNA is TGTGCCAGCAGCATAGCGGGAGGGCCCTGGGAGCAGTTCTTC. Translated, it gives CASSIAGGPWEQFF.

The table lists this clone with a few counts. The J gene is TRBJ2-1, the V gene TRBV2; 7 nucleotides align to TRBD1. The length of the CDR3 is 14 residues. Germline CDR1 and CDR2: SNHLY and FYNNEI. V lost 10 bases, J lost 2 bases, and 8 bases stayed unmatched. CDR3 residues: CATNRGFTYNEQFF. In nucleotides, the CDR3 is TGTGCCACTAACAGGGGATTCACCTACAATGAGCAGTTCTTC.

The V call is TRBV19, the J call TRBJ2-4, with a tentative D call TRBD2 (6 bases). CDR1 is LNHDA, CDR2 SQIVND, per germline (reference sequence). The length of the CDR3 is 12 residues. V was clipped by 5 bases and J by 5 bases, with 7 bases between them. The CDR3 loop is CASSPGENIQYF. The CDR3 region has the DNA TGTGCCAGTAGTCCGGGGGAAAACATTCAGTACTTC.

This chain uses TRBV10-2 with TRBJ2-7; D is undetermined. Germline V gene lookup returns CDR1 WSHSY and CDR2 SAAADI. The V and J ends lost 6 bases and 3 bases respectively, with 9 bases between them. This CDR3 comprises 12 residues. CDR3 nucleotides: TGCGCCAGCAGCGCGGTAAACTACGAGCAGTACTTC. This gives the protein CASSAVNYEQYF.

The chain carries TRBV5-8 and TRBJ2-3; D might be TRBD1 (5 bases). The germline V gene encodes CDR1 SGHTS and CDR2 YDEGEE. CDR3 length: 13 residues. Trimming pared 3 bases from V and 2 bases from J, leaving 7 bases between. For the CDR3, the DNA is TGTGCCAGCAGCTCGACAGCCACAGATACGCAGTATTTT. The encoded protein is CASSSTATDTQYF.

The rearrangement uses TRBV10-1 and TRBJ1-4; D gene uncertain. The germline gives CDR1 WNHNN, CDR2 SYGVQD (reference sequence). The V end was cut by 3 bases, the J end by 7 bases, with 15 bases between. This CDR3 spans 15 amino acids. The CDR3 bases are TGCGCCAGCAGTGACTCACCCCGGCGAGGTGAAAAACTGTTTTTT. This codes for CASSDSPRRGEKLFF.

The V call is TRBV18, the J call TRBJ1-2; 8 nucleotides align to TRBD1. Germline-derived CDR1 and CDR2 are KGHSH and LQKENI. The CDR3 is made up of 14 amino acids. Trimming removed 6 bases from V and 4 bases from J; junction bases left unmatched: 7. The CDR3 loop is CASSPAGGVYGYTF. Here the CDR3 DNA reads TGTGCCAGCTCCCCGGCAGGGGGCGTCTATGGCTACACCTTC.